Sequencing of this TCR beta chain was carried out in a study of blood T cell repertoires in COVID-19. Per the original data handling: Reference gene primers were amplified, and this amplification served to estimate nucleated cell counts. This table comes from immunoSEQ multiplex PCR, and its TCRdb copy is limited to in-frame clones, with some not included. Clonal size and the V and J genes are those of that table, whereas D and trimming came from the DNA. This sample has 250,000 to 300,000 clones, with about 87% found just once. The CDR3 runs 11 residues. The V and J ends lost 6 bases and 10 bases respectively, with 10 bases between them. Per the germline V gene, CDR1 is MNHEY and CDR2 is SVGAGI.

The chain couples TRBV6-5 to TRBJ1-5, with TRBD1 as a possible D gene (6 bases). This TCR derives from a woman aged 60-75 years with COVID-19, enrolled during active disease. Sequencing input: peripheral blood. The CDR3 is CASSRGGPQHF. CDR3 sequence (DNA): TGTGCCAGCAGCAGGGGCGGCCCCCAGCATTTT.